This record covers a single T cell receptor (beta chain). Its antigen is unidentified. Primers used in a second PCR of roughly 6 to 11 cycles were a sample-barcoded 5' primer and a J-beta primer mix. TCRdb redid the calling of the 5' RACE reads with MiXCR, one entry per CDR3 protein. The profile shows some 670,000 distinct CDR3 sequences, under 65% of them singletons. These data originate in a study of blood T cells in healthy people across ages. Findings and caveats of the study: Whereas aged donors had fewer naive CD4+ cells, long-lived donors had more of them and higher diversity.

V was shortened by 6 bases and J by 4 bases, with 12 bases between the two germline ends. The V gene's germline CDR1 is KGHSH and CDR2 LQKENI. The CDR3 has 14 residues. The specimen was blood. This TCR was sampled from a woman older than 75 in good health. J is TRBJ2-2 and V is TRBV18, with D maybe TRBD2 (5 bases). The CDR3 region is CASSPTGSTGELFF. In nucleotides, the CDR3 is TGTGCCAGCTCTCCTACGGGGAGCACCGGGGAGCTGTTTTTT.